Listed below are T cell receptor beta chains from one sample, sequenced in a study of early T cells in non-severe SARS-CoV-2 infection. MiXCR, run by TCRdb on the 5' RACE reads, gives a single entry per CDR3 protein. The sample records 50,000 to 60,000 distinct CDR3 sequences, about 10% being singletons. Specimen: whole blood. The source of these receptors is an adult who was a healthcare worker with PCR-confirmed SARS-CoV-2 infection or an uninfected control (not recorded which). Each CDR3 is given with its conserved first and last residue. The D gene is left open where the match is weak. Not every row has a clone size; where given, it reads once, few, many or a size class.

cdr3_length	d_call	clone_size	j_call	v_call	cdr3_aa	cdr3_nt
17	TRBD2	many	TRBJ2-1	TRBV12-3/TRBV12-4	CASSPSIGTSGYNEQFF	TGTGCCAGCAGTCCGTCCATAGGGACTAGCGGGTACAATGAGCAGTTCTTC
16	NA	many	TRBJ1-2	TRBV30	CAWSVGWFKGPYGYTF	TGTGCCTGGAGTGTGGGTTGGTTCAAGGGTCCCTATGGCTACACCTTC
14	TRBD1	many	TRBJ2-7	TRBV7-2	CASSSAGGAYEQYF	TGTGCCAGCAGCTCGGCAGGGGGCGCCTACGAGCAGTACTTC
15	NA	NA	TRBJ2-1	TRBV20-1	CSARDLGRQNNEQFF	TGCAGTGCTAGAGATCTCGGTAGACAGAACAATGAGCAGTTCTTC
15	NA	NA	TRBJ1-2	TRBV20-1	CSARQLTGTQHGYTF	TGCAGTGCTAGGCAGTTAACCGGGACCCAACATGGCTACACCTTC
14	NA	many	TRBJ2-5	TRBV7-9	CASSLLDRRETQYF	TGTGCCAGCAGCCTACTGGATAGGCGAGAGACCCAGTACTTC
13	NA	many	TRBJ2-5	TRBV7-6	CASSLNRVKTQYF	TGTGCCAGCAGCTTAAACAGGGTAAAGACCCAGTACTTC
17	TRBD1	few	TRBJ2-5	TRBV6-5	CASSYSVLQGAAKTQYF	TGTGCCAGCAGTTACTCGGTGTTACAGGGGGCGGCGAAGACCCAGTACTTC
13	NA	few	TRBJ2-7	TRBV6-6	CASSYGQSYEQYF	TGTGCCAGCAGTTATGGACAGTCCTACGAGCAGTACTTC
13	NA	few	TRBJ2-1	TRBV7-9	CASGRQETSEQFF	TGTGCCAGTGGAAGACAGGAGACCTCTGAGCAGTTCTTC
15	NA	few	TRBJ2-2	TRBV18	CASSPFQPSTGELFF	TGTGCCAGCTCCCCCTTCCAACCGAGCACCGGGGAGCTGTTTTTT
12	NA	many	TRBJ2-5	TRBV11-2	CASSKSRETQYF	TGTGCCAGCAGCAAGTCTCGGGAGACCCAGTACTTC
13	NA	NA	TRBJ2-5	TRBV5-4	CASSLSGRETQYF	TGTGCCAGCAGCTTGTCTGGGCGCGAGACCCAGTACTTC
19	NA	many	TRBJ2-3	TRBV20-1	CSARDSRFRSGSSTDTQYF	TGCAGTGCTAGAGATTCCAGGTTTCGGAGCGGATCTTCCACAGATACGCAGTATTTT
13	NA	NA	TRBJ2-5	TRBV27	CASSLMSGETQYF	TGTGCCAGCAGTCTCATGAGCGGGGAGACCCAGTACTTC
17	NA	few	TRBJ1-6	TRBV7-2	CASSLATQILYNSPLHF	TGTGCCAGCAGCTTAGCGACCCAAATCCTTTATAATTCACCCCTCCACTTT
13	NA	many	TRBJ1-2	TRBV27	CASSGQPTYGYTF	TGTGCCAGCAGCGGACAGCCCACCTATGGCTACACCTTC
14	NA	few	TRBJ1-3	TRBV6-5	CASTTGPHGNTIYF	TGTGCCAGCACCACTGGACCCCACGGAAACACCATATATTTT
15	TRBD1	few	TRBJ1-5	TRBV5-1	CASRPGQGAHQPQHF	TGCGCCAGCAGACCTGGACAGGGGGCCCATCAGCCCCAGCATTTT
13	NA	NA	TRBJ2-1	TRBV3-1	CASSPFQLNEQFF	TGTGCCAGCAGCCCCTTCCAACTAAATGAGCAGTTCTTC
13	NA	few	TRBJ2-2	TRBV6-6	CASTRANTGELFF	TGTGCCAGCACCAGGGCGAACACCGGGGAGCTGTTTTTT
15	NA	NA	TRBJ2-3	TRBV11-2	CASRSLRGSRDTQYF	TGTGCCAGCAGGTCGCTGAGGGGATCAAGAGATACGCAGTATTTT
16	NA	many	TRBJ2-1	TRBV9	CASSVATGSSYNEQFF	TGTGCCAGCAGCGTAGCAACAGGTAGCTCCTACAATGAGCAGTTCTTC
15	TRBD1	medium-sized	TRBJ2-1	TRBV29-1	CSVPNQDREGGEQFF	TGCAGCGTCCCTAACCAGGACAGGGAAGGAGGTGAGCAGTTCTTC
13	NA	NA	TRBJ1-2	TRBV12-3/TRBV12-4	CASSPGRTRGYTF	TGTGCCAGCAGTCCCGGACGGACTCGTGGCTACACCTTC
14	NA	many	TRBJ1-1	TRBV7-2	CASSLGVGNTEAFF	TGTGCCAGCAGCTTAGGTGTGGGGAACACTGAAGCTTTCTTT
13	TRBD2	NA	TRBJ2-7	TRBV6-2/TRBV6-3	CASKASGRHEQYF	TGTGCCAGCAAGGCTAGCGGTCGGCACGAGCAGTACTTC
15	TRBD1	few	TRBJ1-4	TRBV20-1	CSAPGQVHLREKLFF	TGCAGTGCACCAGGACAGGTTCATCTTCGTGAAAAACTGTTTTTT
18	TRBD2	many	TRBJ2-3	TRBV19	CASSLAGSLFSDADTQYF	TGTGCCAGTAGTTTAGCGGGATCCCTATTTTCGGATGCAGATACGCAGTATTTT
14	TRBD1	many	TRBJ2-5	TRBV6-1	CASRRGQGAETQYF	TGTGCCAGCAGAAGAGGACAGGGGGCAGAGACCCAGTACTTC
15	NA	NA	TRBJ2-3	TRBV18	CASSPLQGSTDTQYF	TGTGCCAGCTCACCTTTACAGGGCTCCACAGATACGCAGTATTTT
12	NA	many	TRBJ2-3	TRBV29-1	CSVDEGTDTQYF	TGCAGCGTGGATGAGGGCACAGATACGCAGTATTTT
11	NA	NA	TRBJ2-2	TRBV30	CAWSAVGELFF	TGTGCCTGGAGTGCCGTCGGGGAGCTGTTTTTT
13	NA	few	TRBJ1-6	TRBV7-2	CASSLEMNSPLHF	TGTGCCAGCAGCTTAGAAATGAATTCACCCCTCCACTTT
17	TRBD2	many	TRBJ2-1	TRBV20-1	CSARVASGVQSYNEQFF	TGCAGTGCTAGAGTCGCTAGCGGGGTACAATCCTACAATGAGCAGTTCTTC